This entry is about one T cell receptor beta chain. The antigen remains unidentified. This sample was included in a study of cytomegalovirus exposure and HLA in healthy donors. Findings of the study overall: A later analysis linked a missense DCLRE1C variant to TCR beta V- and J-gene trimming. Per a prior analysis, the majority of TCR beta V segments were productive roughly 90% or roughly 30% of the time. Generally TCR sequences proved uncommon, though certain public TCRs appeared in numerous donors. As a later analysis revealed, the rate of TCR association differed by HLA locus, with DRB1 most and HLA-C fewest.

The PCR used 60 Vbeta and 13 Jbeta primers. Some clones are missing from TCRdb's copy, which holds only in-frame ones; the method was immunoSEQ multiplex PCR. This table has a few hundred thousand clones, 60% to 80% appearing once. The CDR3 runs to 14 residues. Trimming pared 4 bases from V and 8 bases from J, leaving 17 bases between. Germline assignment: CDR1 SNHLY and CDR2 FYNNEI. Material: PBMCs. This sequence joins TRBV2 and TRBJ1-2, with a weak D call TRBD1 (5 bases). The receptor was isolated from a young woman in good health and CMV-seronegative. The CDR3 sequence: CASSAGGALGGYTF. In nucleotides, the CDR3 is TGTGCCAGCAGTGCGGGAGGGGCGCTGGGCGGCTACACCTTC.